The source of this TCR beta chain is a study of T cell repertoires in cytomegalovirus infection. Study overall: Indications of both CMV infection and matching HLA type were provided by public TCR beta signatures.

One entry per CDR3 protein, called by TCRdb with MiXCR from the reads. Of about 80,000 distinct CDR3 sequences listed, more than 3.5% are singletons. This clonotype was recorded at least ten times. The target antigen is unknown. The ends lost 5 bases at V and 2 bases at J; junction bases unmatched: 10. The CDR3 is 18 amino acids. Germline CDR1 SGHTA, CDR2 FQGNSA. Findings and limits, study-wide: Carriers of CMV plus the relevant HLA were identified by cumulative public TCR beta family frequency. Ex vivo responses were dominated by HLA-C-restricted CMV-specific TCR beta clonotypes.

The sequence was collected from a human donor in good health (CMV status not recorded). Some clones in this sample may be carry-over from other donors' samples. The sequencing sample was made of PBMCs. The chain combines TRBV7-2 with TRBJ2-3; TRBD2 matches 13 bases. Written as DNA, the CDR3 is TGTGCCAGCAGCCGTAAGGGACTAGCGGGGACTATCACAGATACGCAGTATTTT. Translated, it gives CASSRKGLAGTITDTQYF. Together with reference TRBV7-2 and TRBJ2-3, the CDR3 gives the full variable domain: GAGVSQSPSNKVTEKGKDVELRCDPISGHTALYWYRQSLGQGLEFLIYFQGNSAPDKSGLPSDRFSAERTGGSVSTLTIQRTQQEDSAVYLCASSRKGLAGTITDTQYFGPGTRLTVL.